Listed below are T cell receptor beta chains from one sample, sequenced in a study of cytomegalovirus exposure and HLA in healthy donors. This table comes from immunoSEQ multiplex PCR, and its TCRdb copy is limited to in-frame clones, with some not included. Among about 130,000 clones, 60% to 85% were seen once, and the ten largest hold around 1.9%. The sequencing sample was made of PBMCs. Every receptor here comes from a woman between 40 and 50 years old in good health and CMV-seronegative. Both conserved end residues are part of each CDR3. The D gene is left open where the match is weak. Expanded clones are given a class, and other clones once, few, many or no size at all.

V gene,clone size,CDR3 length,D gene,J gene,CDR3 DNA,CDR3 protein
TRBV7-2,NA,14,NA,TRBJ2-2,TGTGCCAGCAGGGAAGGGGCTGGGTTCGGGGAGCTGTTTTTT,CASREGAGFGELFF
TRBV5-1,NA,14,TRBD1,TRBJ1-1,TGCGCCAGCAGCTCGGGACAGGGAGGCACTGAAGCTTTCTTT,CASSSGQGGTEAFF
TRBV2,NA,14,TRBD1,TRBJ1-1,TGTGCCAGCAGTGAACAGGGGGCGACCACTGAAGCTTTCTTT,CASSEQGATTEAFF
TRBV9,NA,22,TRBD2,TRBJ2-2,TGTGCCAGCAGCGCCCTCGGGGTATTGGGACTAGCGGGACTTACGAACACCGGGGAGCTGTTTTTT,CASSALGVLGLAGLTNTGELFF
TRBV19,NA,15,TRBD2,TRBJ2-1,TGTGCCAGTACCCCGGTTATAGCGGGATACAATGAGCAGTTCTTC,CASTPVIAGYNEQFF
TRBV7-8,NA,14,NA,TRBJ1-1,TGTGCCAGCAGCTTAGTTCAGGGAGGGACTGAAGCTTTCTTT,CASSLVQGGTEAFF
TRBV2,few,11,NA,TRBJ1-2,TGTGCCAGCAGAGCAGGGGATGGCTACACCTTC,CASRAGDGYTF
TRBV5-6,NA,14,TRBD1,TRBJ2-5,TGTGCCAGCAGCTTGTGGACAGGGGAAGAGACCCAGTACTTC,CASSLWTGEETQYF
TRBV28,NA,15,NA,TRBJ1-1,TGTGCCAGCAGACCCCCCGGGCCAGGGTGGACTGAAGCTTTCTTT,CASRPPGPGWTEAFF
TRBV14,NA,13,NA,TRBJ2-1,TGTGCCAGCAGCCAAGACCTAGCTGATGAGCAGTTCTTC,CASSQDLADEQFF
TRBV18,NA,12,NA,TRBJ2-7,TGTGCCAGCTCACCTTTTACCTACGAGCAGTACTTC,CASSPFTYEQYF
TRBV30,once,14,NA,TRBJ1-6,TGTGCCTGGAGTGTAGGGGCCCGGAGCTCACCCCTCCACTTT,CAWSVGARSSPLHF
TRBV7-9,NA,17,TRBD1,TRBJ2-7,TGTTCCAGCAGCTCTTTACGAACAGGGGGCCCCTCCTACGAGCAGTACTTC,CSSSSLRTGGPSYEQYF
TRBV2,NA,14,TRBD1,TRBJ1-1,TGTGCCAGCAGGCCACCACAGGGGGCTCGTGAAGCTTTCTTT,CASRPPQGAREAFF
TRBV2,NA,19,TRBD2,TRBJ2-5,TGTGCCAGCAGTGTCCCCGGGAGGAGGGCCTATACTCAAGGGGAGACCCAGTACTTC,CASSVPGRRAYTQGETQYF
TRBV15,NA,17,TRBD2,TRBJ2-5,TGTGCCACCAGCAGAGATCGGGCTAGCGGGGGCGGGGAGACCCAGTACTTC,CATSRDRASGGGETQYF